The entry below gives a single T cell receptor (beta chain) sequence along with its context. Its target is not known. The entry originates in a study of CD8 T cells in ankylosing spondylitis. General study findings and limits: Blood from ankylosing spondylitis patients appeared to carry a characteristic eight-variant TCR beta motif.

The V segment lost 5 bases and the J segment 8 bases; nucleotides outside the gene matches: 11. This CDR3 has 15 residues. Germline V gene lookup returns CDR1 SGHAT and CDR2 FQNNGV. The TCR beta libraries were generated through quantitative 5'-RACE incorporating molecular barcodes. TCRdb re-called the 5' RACE reads with MiXCR, one entry per CDR3 protein. The sample contains 700,000 to 1,000,000 distinct CDR3 sequences, 10% to 15% of which appear only once. This sequence joins TRBV11-2 and TRBJ1-4, with 7 positions matching TRBD1. Sequencing input: blood, either unsorted or a sorted T cell fraction (not recorded which). This TCR derives from a male donor with ankylosing spondylitis. CDR3 nucleotide sequence: TGTGCCAGCAGCCCTAGATCGACAGGGTACGAAAAACTGTTTTTT. Its translation is CASSPRSTGYEKLFF.